One and the same sample provided the 12 T cell receptor beta chains below, sequenced in a study of CD8 T cells in ankylosing spondylitis. The antigens for these receptors are not known. Study-wide findings and caveats: Seven or eight highly homologous variants made up a TCR beta motif, and this motif appeared characteristic of ankylosing spondylitis blood.

TCRdb passed the 5' RACE reads through MiXCR, listing each CDR3 protein once. Of just under 550,000 distinct CDR3 sequences detected, 9.5% to 15% appear once; the ten largest clones hold 6.8%. Material for sequencing was blood, either unsorted or a sorted T cell fraction (not recorded which). All receptors derive from a male donor with ankylosing spondylitis.

This clonotype appeared a few times. The chain employs TRBV5-1 and TRBJ2-3; D is unresolved. V lost 5 bases to trimming and J lost 2 bases, with 12 bases between them. Looked up from germline, CDR1 is SGHRS and CDR2 is YFSETQ. The CDR3 totals 14 residues. CDR3 residues: CASSPVGNTDTQYF. The DNA of the CDR3 is TGCGCCAGCAGTCCCGTAGGGAACACAGATACGCAGTATTTT.

The table lists this clonotype with a few counts. The chain couples TRBV2 to TRBJ2-1; 9 nucleotides align to TRBD2. Germline V gene lookup returns CDR1 SNHLY and CDR2 FYNNEI. The CDR3 extends over 15 amino acids. Trimming at V came to 6 bases and at J to 8 bases, leaving 11 bases not matched to a gene. The CDR3: CASSSPREGRDEQFF. The CDR3 DNA reads as TGTGCCAGCAGCTCCCCGCGGGAGGGCCGTGATGAGCAGTTCTTC.

This clonotype was found many times. This chain connects TRBV5-1 to TRBJ1-1; D uncertain. The length of the CDR3 is 15 residues. The V and J ends lost 0 bases and 5 bases respectively, with 14 bases between them. The germline V gene encodes CDR1 SGHRS and CDR2 YFSETQ. The CDR3 DNA reads as TGCGCCAGCAGCTTGGTGGAGGGTTCGGGGACTGAAGCTTTCTTT. Amino acid sequence: CASSLVEGSGTEAFF.

J is TRBJ2-5 and V is TRBV5-1; D may correspond to TRBD1 or TRBD2 (5 bases each). The CDR3 extends over 14 amino acids. Per germline, CDR1 SGHRS and CDR2 YFSETQ. Trimming stripped 0 bases from V and 3 bases from J, with 9 bases between. The CDR3 reads CASSLVLGEETQYF. The CDR3 region has the DNA TGCGCCAGCAGCTTGGTTCTGGGGGAAGAGACCCAGTACTTC. The full variable domain, with the rest looked up from reference TRBV5-1 and TRBJ2-5, is KAGVTQTPRYLIKTRGQQVTLSCSPISGHRSVSWYQQTPGQGLQFLFEYFSETQRNKGNFPGRFSGRQFSNSRSEMNVSTLELGDSALYLCASSLVLGEETQYFGPGTRLLVL.

This clonotype came up many times. This chain connects TRBV3-1 to TRBJ1-1; possible D gene TRBD1, 6 bases. The CDR3 sequence is 15 residues long. Trimming left V 4 bases short and J 4 bases short, with 16 bases between. Germline loops: CDR1 LGHDT, CDR2 YNNKEL (reference sequence). This CDR3 is CASSRPGQRSTEAFF. CDR3 DNA sequence: TGTGCCAGCAGCCGGCCGGGACAACGGAGCACTGAAGCTTTCTTT.

The chain links TRBV7-2 to TRBJ2-3; 10 bases fit TRBD2. This CDR3 comprises 14 residues. CDR1 is SGHTA, CDR2 FQGNSA, per germline. Trimming cost V 7 bases and J 6 bases; bases outside gene matches: 7. The CDR3 DNA reads TGTGCCAGCATCTCAGCGGGAGGGCTGGATACGCAGTATTTT. It is translated as CASISAGGLDTQYF.

The CDR3 loop reads CASSQERNDNEKLFF. The CDR3 nucleotides are TGCGCCAGCAGCCAAGAACGGAATGATAATGAAAAACTGTTTTTT. The chain recombines TRBV4-1 with TRBJ1-4; no clear D gene. Germline loops: CDR1 MGHRA, CDR2 YSYEKL. The CDR3 contains 15 residues. V dropped 0 bases and J dropped 4 bases, with 9 bases sitting between them.

This clonotype was found many times. This sequence joins TRBV27 and TRBJ1-2; D is ambiguous. Trimming took 0 bases from V and 2 from J, leaving 10 bases between them. The CDR3 contains 15 residues. Germline V gene sequence: CDR1 MNHEY, CDR2 SMNVEV (reference sequence). The CDR3 DNA reads as TGTGCCAGCAGTTTATCTTGGCAGGAGAACTATGGCTACACCTTC. Translated: CASSLSWQENYGYTF.

The chain is built from TRBV5-1 and TRBJ2-1; TRBD2 agrees at 10 bases. Losses at the gene ends were 4 bases for V and 9 bases for J; bases not matched to a gene: 13. CDR1 and CDR2 (germline): SGHRS, YFSETQ. The CDR3 is made up of 16 amino acids. This CDR3 reads CASSAFEREGLGEQFF. CDR3 DNA: TGCGCCAGCAGCGCCTTTGAGCGGGAGGGCCTCGGTGAGCAGTTCTTC.

The chain recombines TRBV10-3 with TRBJ1-2; D is uncertain. The CDR3 length is 11 residues. The ends were cut back, 2 bases at V and 4 bases at J, with 2 bases in the middle. CDR1 ENHRY and CDR2 SYGVKD come from the germline V gene. CDR3 coding DNA: TGTGCCATCAGTGAGACCTATGGCTACACCTTC. Residues: CAISETYGYTF.

In its sample, this clonotype was seen many times. The rearrangement uses TRBV7-9 and TRBJ2-7, with 7 bases aligning to TRBD2. The CDR3 is 17 amino acids. In germline, CDR1 is SEHNR, CDR2 FQNEAQ (reference sequence). V dropped 2 bases and J dropped 0; count of bases not matched to a gene: 10. The CDR3 DNA reads TGTGCCAGCAGCTTATGGGATAGCGGGTCTAGCTCCTACGAGCAGTACTTC. This encodes CASSLWDSGSSSYEQYF.

The chain combines TRBV2 with TRBJ1-4; unclear D gene. Between the trimmed V and J ends, which lost 7 bases and 8 bases, there was a span of 11 bases. The CDR3 has 12 residues. The germline V gene encodes CDR1 SNHLY and CDR2 FYNNEI. The CDR3 region is CASNGGREKLFF. The CDR3 region has the DNA TGTGCCAGCAACGGAGGGAGGGAAAAACTGTTTTTT.